Shown below are 22 T cell receptor beta chains from a single sample sequenced in a study of cytomegalovirus exposure and HLA in healthy donors. Clones were sequenced by immunoSEQ multiplex PCR, and TCRdb holds only the in-frame ones, with some missing. The data contain 150,000 to 200,000 clones, roughly 82% of them singletons. The sequenced material came from PBMCs. These receptors originate from a man between 18 and 29 years old in good health and CMV-seropositive.

On this clone itself: The sample holds other DNA sequences that translate to the same CDR3. The genes are TRBV9 and TRBJ1-3, with D possibly being TRBD1 (5 bases). Trimming cost V 0 bases and J 1 base, with 8 bases left between them. CDR3 size: 15 residues. Germline-derived CDR1 and CDR2 are SGDLS and YYNGEE. This chain's CDR3 is CASSVGGGSGNTIYF. The CDR3 coding sequence is TGTGCCAGCAGCGTAGGCGGGGGGTCTGGAAACACCATATATTTT.

The gene calls are TRBV6-5 and TRBJ1-5; 10 nucleotides line up with TRBD1. CDR3 length equals 15 residues. With V trimmed by 8 bases and J by 3 bases, 7 bases remained unmatched. Germline assignment: CDR1 MNHEY and CDR2 SVGAGI. As DNA, the CDR3 is TGTGCCAGCGGCGCGACAGGGGGCCTCAATCAGCCCCAGCATTTT. Translated, it gives CASGATGGLNQPQHF.

The rearrangement uses TRBV29-1 and TRBJ1-1; 7 bases align to TRBD1. The CDR3 is 13 amino acids. Per germline, CDR1 SQVTM and CDR2 ANQGSEA. Trimming removed 1 base from V and 3 bases from J; junction bases left unmatched: 2. DNA of the CDR3: TGCAGCGTTGAAGTGACAGGGTACACTGAAGCTTTCTTT. This codes for CSVEVTGYTEAFF. The whole variable domain, remainder taken from reference TRBV29-1 and TRBJ1-1, is SAVISQKPSRDICQRGTSLTIQCQVDSQVTMMFWYRQQPGQSLTLIATANQGSEATYESGFVIDKFPISRPNLTFSTLTVSNMSPEDSSIYLCSVEVTGYTEAFFGQGTRLTVV.

This clone was seen many times. The chain employs TRBV7-3 and TRBJ2-5; TRBD2 might be the D (5 bases). Germline V gives CDR1 SGHTA, CDR2 FQGTGA. V was trimmed by 2 bases and J by 5 bases, leaving 12 bases between them. The CDR3 runs to 14 residues. CDR3 nucleotides: TGTGCCAGCAGCTTACGTGGACGGGGTGAGACCCAGTACTTC. Protein sequence: CASSLRGRGETQYF.

The genes are TRBV27 and TRBJ1-4; TRBD1 matches at 7 bases. Germline loops: CDR1 MNHEY, CDR2 SMNVEV (reference sequence). V gave up 4 bases and J gave up 7 bases; unmatched junction bases: 9. The CDR3 runs to 15 residues. CDR3 coding DNA: TGTGCCAGCAGTTCTCGACAGGGCAGGGCTGAAAAACTGTTTTTT. Translation: CASSSRQGRAEKLFF.

The V gene is TRBV7-9, the J gene TRBJ1-1, with D possibly being TRBD1 (6 bases). V lost 1 base to trimming and J lost 4 bases, with 13 bases between them. Per germline, CDR1 SEHNR and CDR2 FQNEAQ (reference sequence). CDR3 length equals 15 residues. The chain's CDR3 is CASSLESGGFTEAFF. The CDR3 coding sequence is TGTGCCAGCAGCTTAGAGAGCGGGGGCTTCACTGAAGCTTTCTTT.

The chain links TRBV9 to TRBJ2-2, with TRBD2 as a possible D gene (6 bases). Germline values: CDR1 SGDLS, CDR2 YYNGEE. V was clipped by 1 base and J by 8 bases, with 12 bases between them. The CDR3 is 14 residues long. In DNA form, the CDR3 reads TGTGCCAGCAGCGTATACGGGGGTGGGGGGGAGCTGTTTTTT. Protein: CASSVYGGGGELFF.

The chain combines TRBV5-1 with TRBJ1-1, with a weak D call TRBD1 (5 bases). Germline assignment: CDR1 SGHRS and CDR2 YFSETQ. The CDR3 length is 14 residues. The germline V and J ends were trimmed by 4 bases and 5 bases, with 15 bases remaining between them. The CDR3 sequence is CASSKEPGMTEAFF. The CDR3 nucleotides are TGCGCCAGCAGCAAAGAACCAGGGATGACTGAAGCTTTCTTT.

This clone turned up a few times. V is TRBV21-1 and J is TRBJ1-5; no DNA check was done on the table's D call, TRBD1. TRBV21-1 is a recognized pseudogene. This CDR3 is 21 amino acids long. CDR3 sequence: CASSLGSLTGTPSYSNQPQHF. CDR3 in DNA: TGTGCCAGCAGCCTGGGATCTCTTACCGGGACACCTTCATATAGCAATCAGCCCCAGCATTTT.

This sequence joins TRBV7-2 and TRBJ1-1; the match to TRBD1 covers 10 bases. From germline, CDR1 is SGHTA and CDR2 FQGNSA. CDR3 length: 16 residues. V dropped 9 bases and J dropped 4; count of bases not matched to a gene: 14. The CDR3 spells CASLRDRGAVGTEAFF. The DNA of the CDR3 is TGTGCCAGTCTCCGGGACAGGGGCGCCGTTGGCACTGAAGCTTTCTTT.

This clone occurred once. The chain joins TRBV7-6 to TRBJ1-2; TRBD1 agrees at 9 bases. V trimming: 4 bases; J trimming: 1 base; junction bases outside the gene matches: 4. Germline V CDR1 and CDR2: SGHVS, FNYEAQ. This CDR3 is built from 15 residues. The CDR3 region is CASSSGQGNNYGYTF. The CDR3 DNA sequence: TGTGCCAGCAGCTCGGGACAGGGAAATAACTATGGCTACACCTTC.

DNA for the CDR3: TGTGCCAGCGGCGGGGGGACAGGGGCCCGCAATCAGCCCCAGCATTTT. It specifies CASGGGTGARNQPQHF. The chain uses TRBV2 and TRBJ1-5, with 10 bases that match TRBD1. The CDR3 is 16 amino acids. CDR1 and CDR2 (germline): SNHLY, FYNNEI. V dropped 8 bases and J dropped 2; count of bases not matched to a gene: 9.

The V call is TRBV6-6, the J call TRBJ1-5, with D hard to call. The CDR3 extends over 13 amino acids. The germline CDR1 and CDR2 sequences are MNHNY and SVGAGI (reference sequence). The ends were cut back, 6 bases at V and 5 bases at J, with 11 bases in the middle. Here the CDR3 DNA reads TGTGCCAGCAGCCACGGGGTAGATCAGCCCCAGCATTTT. It is translated as CASSHGVDQPQHF.

V gene TRBV9 combines with J gene TRBJ1-5, with 9 bases lining up with TRBD1. Germline CDR1 and CDR2: SGDLS and YYNGEE. The CDR3 extends over 14 amino acids. V gave up 5 bases and J gave up 5 bases; unmatched junction bases: 5. CDR3 residues: CASSTGGIDQPQHF. For the CDR3, the DNA is TGTGCCAGCAGTACAGGGGGCATCGATCAGCCCCAGCATTTT.

This chain uses TRBV7-9 with TRBJ2-1; D may be TRBD2 (5 bases). CDR3 length: 16 residues. The germline V gene encodes CDR1 SEHNR and CDR2 FQNEAQ (reference sequence). V was pared by 5 bases and J by 2 bases, with 16 bases between. In DNA, the CDR3 is TGTGCCAGCAGCGGCCGATTGGAGGAGGCCTACAATGAGCAGTTCTTC. Amino acid sequence: CASSGRLEEAYNEQFF.

This sequence joins TRBV2 and TRBJ2-3; TRBD2 agrees at 10 bases. Per germline, CDR1 SNHLY and CDR2 FYNNEI. V shed 10 bases, J shed 1 base, and the junction held 5 bases outside the gene matches. This CDR3 spans 14 amino acids. CDR3 sequence (DNA): TGTGCCACCGGACTAGCGGTTCGCACAGATACGCAGTATTTT. Its translation is CATGLAVRTDTQYF.

This chain uses TRBV30 with TRBJ1-1; TRBD1 might be the D (6 bases). The V gene's germline CDR1 is GTSNPN and CDR2 SVGIG (reference sequence). The V end lost 2 bases, the J end lost 2 bases, and 15 bases lay between the germline ends. The CDR3 loop spans 15 amino acids. DNA of the CDR3: TGTGCCTGGAGTTACTTTCAGGGGATTAACACTGAAGCTTTCTTT. It specifies CAWSYFQGINTEAFF.

The rearrangement uses TRBV14 and TRBJ2-5; no clear D gene. V lost 0 bases and J 9 bases, leaving 11 bases between the germline ends. The V gene's germline CDR1 is SGHDN and CDR2 FVKESK. CDR3 length: 13 amino acids. The chain's CDR3 is CASSQDRYRAQYF. The CDR3 region has the DNA TGTGCCAGCAGCCAAGATCGGTACCGGGCCCAGTACTTC.

This rearrangement joins TRBV4-1 to TRBJ2-3, with 9 bases matching TRBD1. Germline CDR1 and CDR2: MGHRA and YSYEKL. V shed 4 bases and J 2 bases; nucleotides not matched to a gene: 7. CDR3 length equals 16 residues. This CDR3 is CASSLGQGSATDTQYF. The CDR3 DNA sequence: TGCGCCAGCAGCCTCGGACAGGGGTCGGCCACAGATACGCAGTATTTT.

The chain has TRBV9 and TRBJ2-3; 8 bases map to TRBD1. Losses at the gene ends were 1 base for V and 6 bases for J; bases not matched to a gene: 7. Per the germline V gene, CDR1 is SGDLS and CDR2 is YYNGEE. The CDR3 loop spans 15 amino acids. CDR3 amino acids: CASSVWQGAADTQYF. CDR3 in DNA: TGTGCCAGCAGCGTATGGCAGGGGGCGGCTGATACGCAGTATTTT.

The chain joins TRBV29-1 to TRBJ1-3; 9 bases match TRBD1. After removal of 4 bases from V and 5 bases from J, the junction contained 9 bases not matched to a gene. The CDR3 extends over 15 amino acids. Germline V lookup: CDR1 SQVTM, CDR2 ANQGSEA. The CDR3: CSVVGPGQGRNTIYF. The CDR3 region has the DNA TGCAGCGTTGTAGGCCCGGGACAGGGAAGAAACACCATATATTTT.

This clone was counted once. The chain uses TRBV4-2 and TRBJ2-7, with D perhaps matching TRBD1 (5 bases). This CDR3 comprises 16 residues. Trimming stripped 4 bases from V and 5 bases from J, with 21 bases between. Germline V gives CDR1 LGHNA, CDR2 YNFKEQ. CDR3 nucleotide sequence: TGTGCCAGCAGCCCGAGTCGACAGCATGATAGGGACGAGCAGTACTTC. Protein: CASSPSRQHDRDEQYF.